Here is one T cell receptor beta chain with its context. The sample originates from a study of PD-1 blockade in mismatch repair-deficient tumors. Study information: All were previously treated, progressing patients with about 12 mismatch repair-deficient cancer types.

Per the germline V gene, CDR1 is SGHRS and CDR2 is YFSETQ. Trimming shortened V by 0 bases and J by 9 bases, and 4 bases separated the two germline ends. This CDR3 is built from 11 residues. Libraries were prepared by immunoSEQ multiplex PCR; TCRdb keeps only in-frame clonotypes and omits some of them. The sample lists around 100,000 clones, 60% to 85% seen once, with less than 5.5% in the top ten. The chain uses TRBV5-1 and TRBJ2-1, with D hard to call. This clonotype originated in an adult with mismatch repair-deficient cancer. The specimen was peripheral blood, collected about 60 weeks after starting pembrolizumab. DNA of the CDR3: TGCGCCAGCAGCTTGGCTGGTGAGCAGTTCTTC. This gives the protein CASSLAGEQFF. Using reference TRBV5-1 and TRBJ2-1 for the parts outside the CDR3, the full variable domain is KAGVTQTPRYLIKTRGQQVTLSCSPISGHRSVSWYQQTPGQGLQFLFEYFSETQRNKGNFPGRFSGRQFSNSRSEMNVSTLELGDSALYLCASSLAGEQFFGPGTRLTVL.